These 26 T cell receptor beta chains share one sample of origin, sequenced in a study of cytomegalovirus exposure and HLA in healthy donors. In the PCR, 60 Vbeta and 13 Jbeta primers were used. Sequencing used immunoSEQ multiplex PCR; TCRdb keeps in-frame clones, though not all of them. Seen here are around 150,000 clones, 50% to 75% observed once, and the top ten hold roughly 7%. Sequenced material: PBMCs. Receptors originate from a woman aged 55 to 70 in good health and CMV-seropositive.

The chain carries TRBV28 and TRBJ2-2; tentatively, D is TRBD1 (5 bases). The CDR3 spans 15 residues. Trimming left V 7 bases short and J 1 base short, with 13 bases between. Per germline, CDR1 MDHEN and CDR2 SYDVKM. CDR3: CASISRELNTGELFF. The CDR3 coding sequence is TGTGCCAGCATTTCCAGGGAATTGAACACCGGGGAGCTGTTTTTT.

The chain has TRBV7-2 and TRBJ2-7, with 9 bases fitting TRBD1. Germline loops: CDR1 SGHTA, CDR2 FQGNSA. Trimming at V came to 3 bases and at J to 0 bases, leaving 3 bases not matched to a gene. The CDR3 sequence is 15 residues long. The CDR3 coding sequence is TGTGCCAGCAGCTTCAGACAGGGGGACTCCTACGAGCAGTACTTC. Its translation is CASSFRQGDSYEQYF.

The sample holds one count of this clone. This CDR3 is CASSFRGGAGTGANVLTF. CDR3 DNA: TGTGCCAGCAGCTTTAGGGGGGGGGCTGGGACTGGGGCCAACGTCCTGACTTTC. The V gene is TRBV7-8, the J gene TRBJ2-6, with a weak D call TRBD2 (7 bases). Germline V lookup: CDR1 SGHVS, CDR2 FQNEAQ. V lost 3 bases and J lost 2, with 17 bases in between. This CDR3 comprises 18 residues.

V gene TRBV7-2 combines with J gene TRBJ2-5; D is uncertain. The ends were cut back, 0 bases at V and 7 bases at J, with 18 bases in the middle. Germline V lookup: CDR1 SGHTA, CDR2 FQGNSA. There are 16 residues in the CDR3. This CDR3 is CASSLAVPAASGTQYF. CDR3 nucleotides: TGTGCCAGCAGCTTAGCGGTACCGGCGGCCTCGGGGACCCAGTACTTC.

In its sample, this clone was seen a few times. The J gene is TRBJ2-5, the V gene TRBV4-1; D possibly corresponds to TRBD2 (6 bases). CDR1 is MGHRA, CDR2 YSYEKL, per germline. The length of the CDR3 is 15 residues. V was pared by 4 bases and J by 5 bases, with 17 bases between. CDR3 region: CASSPEGRWEETQYF. Here the CDR3 DNA reads TGCGCCAGCAGCCCGGAGGGCAGGTGGGAGGAGACCCAGTACTTC.

The CDR3 loop is CASSESSGSAQYF. The CDR3 coding sequence is TGTGCCAGCAGTGAATCTAGCGGGAGCGCGCAGTACTTC. This chain uses TRBV2 with TRBJ2-7, with 10 bases that match TRBD2. This CDR3 is 13 amino acids long. The V and J ends lost 2 bases and 9 bases, in that order; junction bases with no gene match: 4. Looked up from germline, CDR1 is SNHLY and CDR2 is FYNNEI. Together with reference TRBV2 and TRBJ2-7, the CDR3 gives the full variable domain: EPEVTQTPSHQVTQMGQEVILRCVPISNHLYFYWYRQILGQKVEFLVSFYNNEISEKSEIFDDQFSVERPDGSNFTLKIRSTKLEDSAMYFCASSESSGSAQYFGPGTRLTVT.

This clone has just one count. The V gene is TRBV10-3, the J gene TRBJ1-5; 12 nucleotides agree with TRBD1. CDR1 and CDR2 (germline): ENHRY, SYGVKD. CDR3 size: 15 residues. Trimming removed 4 bases from V and 7 bases from J; junction bases left unmatched: 5. DNA for the CDR3: TGTGCCATCAGTGGGGAGGGACAGGGGGCACAGCCCCAGCATTTT. Translation gives CAISGEGQGAQPQHF.

A few counts support this clone. The V gene is TRBV10-3, the J gene TRBJ2-7; 11 bases are a match to TRBD2. V lost 10 bases and J lost 2; bases outside the gene matches: 7. Germline CDR1 reads ENHRY; CDR2 reads SYGVKD. The CDR3 length is 14 residues. The CDR3 sequence: CASQRLAGPYEQYF. The CDR3 coding sequence is TGTGCCAGCCAAAGACTAGCGGGACCCTACGAGCAGTACTTC.

This clone came up a few times. The rearrangement joins TRBV7-2 to TRBJ2-7; D is perhaps TRBD2 (5 bases). CDR1 is SGHTA and CDR2 is FQGNSA in the germline V gene. V was clipped by 3 bases and J by 6 bases, with 15 bases between them. The length of the CDR3 is 14 residues. CDR3 nucleotide sequence: TGTGCCAGCAGCTTTCTAGGGATCGGAGGCGAGCAGTACTTC. Protein: CASSFLGIGGEQYF.

This clone was seen more than once but under ten times. V is TRBV5-4 and J is TRBJ2-1; possible D gene TRBD2, 6 bases. Germline CDR1 reads SGHNT; CDR2 reads YYREEE (reference sequence). Trimming left V 4 bases short and J 0 bases short, with 14 bases between. The CDR3 has 16 amino acids. CDR3 sequence reads: CASSLLPAGSYNEQFF. The CDR3 DNA follows: TGTGCCAGCAGCCTCCTTCCAGCGGGCTCCTACAATGAGCAGTTCTTC.

The V call is TRBV7-9, the J call TRBJ1-1; D possibly corresponds to TRBD1 (5 bases). The CDR3 spans 16 residues. Germline V gene data show CDR1 as SEHNR and CDR2 as FQNEAQ (reference sequence). V shed 0 bases and J shed 1 base, with 12 bases lying between them. CDR3 region: CASSLAGGAGNTEAFF. The CDR3 DNA reads TGTGCCAGCAGCTTAGCTGGAGGGGCGGGGAACACTGAAGCTTTCTTT.

The chain recombines TRBV2 with TRBJ2-7, with 9 positions matching TRBD1. Unmatched junction bases numbered 7, after V lost 8 bases and J lost 2 bases. This CDR3 is 14 amino acids long. The germline gives CDR1 SNHLY, CDR2 FYNNEI. CDR3 DNA: TGTGCCAGCGGGACAGGGACTTATACCTACGAGCAGTACTTC. This translates into CASGTGTYTYEQYF.

This clone was seen just once. V is TRBV7-9 and J is TRBJ2-6, with D unclear. Germline CDR1 SEHNR, CDR2 FQNEAQ (reference sequence). The CDR3 covers 15 residues. V lost 2 bases, J lost 0 bases, and 5 bases lay in between. The CDR3 DNA reads as TGTGCCAGCAGCTTATGGGCCTCTGGGGCCAACGTCCTGACTTTC. Translating gives CASSLWASGANVLTF.

There are a few counts of this clone. The J gene is TRBJ1-1, the V gene TRBV7-9; D possibly corresponds to TRBD1 (5 bases). CDR1 SEHNR and CDR2 FQNEAQ come from the germline V gene (reference sequence). V lost 5 bases and J 5 bases, leaving 15 bases between the germline ends. CDR3 size: 14 residues. Written as DNA, the CDR3 is TGTGCCAGCAGCCCCTCCGGGGGGGGAACTGAAGCTTTCTTT. Amino acid sequence: CASSPSGGGTEAFF. The full variable domain, in which reference TRBV7-9 and TRBJ1-1 provide the parts outside the CDR3, is DTGVSQNPRHKITKRGQNVTFRCDPISEHNRLYWYRQTLGQGPEFLTYFQNEAQLEKSRLLSDRFSAERPKGSFSTLEIQRTEQGDSAMYLCASSPSGGGTEAFFGQGTRLTVV.

The table lists this clone with a few counts. The chain recombines TRBV7-9 with TRBJ2-5, with 8 bases lining up with TRBD2. With 4 bases clipped from V and 4 bases from J, the junction kept 14 bases outside the gene matches. The CDR3 is made up of 17 amino acids. Germline CDR1 SEHNR, CDR2 FQNEAQ (reference sequence). The CDR3 nucleotides read TGTGCCAGCAGCTCCACCAGGGTCGGGAGGGTAACAGAGACCCAGTACTTC. This sequence encodes CASSSTRVGRVTETQYF.

V and J are TRBV9 and TRBJ1-2; 8 nucleotides agree with TRBD1. V shed 0 bases, J shed 7 bases, and the junction held 5 bases outside the gene matches. The length of the CDR3 is 14 residues. Germline assignment: CDR1 SGDLS and CDR2 YYNGEE. CDR3 DNA sequence: TGTGCCAGCAGCGTAGTTCCAGGGGGCAGTGGCTACACCTTC. Residues: CASSVVPGGSGYTF. Full variable domain (rest looked up from reference TRBV9 and TRBJ1-2): DSGVTQTPKHLITATGQRVTLRCSPRSGDLSVYWYQQSLDQGLQFLIQYYNGEERAKGNILERFSAQQFPDLHSELNLSSLELGDSALYFCASSVVPGGSGYTFGSGTRLTVV.

This chain uses TRBV7-9 with TRBJ1-1; D possibly corresponds to TRBD1 (6 bases). The V end lost 3 bases, the J end lost 4 bases, and 9 bases lay between the germline ends. This CDR3 has 13 amino acids. CDR1 SEHNR and CDR2 FQNEAQ come from the germline V gene (reference sequence). CDR3 protein: CASSLQGSTEAFF. In nucleotides, the CDR3 is TGTGCCAGCAGCTTGCAGGGGTCCACTGAAGCTTTCTTT. Full variable domain (rest looked up from reference TRBV7-9 and TRBJ1-1): DTGVSQNPRHKITKRGQNVTFRCDPISEHNRLYWYRQTLGQGPEFLTYFQNEAQLEKSRLLSDRFSAERPKGSFSTLEIQRTEQGDSAMYLCASSLQGSTEAFFGQGTRLTVV.

The chain is built from TRBV19 and TRBJ2-7, with 9 bases that match TRBD2. This CDR3 is 13 amino acids long. The germline V gene has CDR1 LNHDA and CDR2 SQIVND (reference sequence). After removal of 9 bases from V and 6 bases from J, the junction contained 9 bases not matched to a gene. The CDR3 spells CASSAREGLEQYF. CDR3 coding DNA: TGTGCCAGCTCGGCGCGGGAGGGCCTCGAGCAGTACTTC.

The chain combines TRBV7-2 with TRBJ1-2; perhaps TRBD1 as D (5 bases). There are 13 residues in the CDR3. Trimming removed 1 base at V and 4 bases at J, with 7 bases between. Germline V gene lookup returns CDR1 SGHTA and CDR2 FQGNSA. CDR3: CASSLGGGYGYTF. The CDR3 DNA reads TGTGCCAGCAGCTTAGGGGGGGGCTATGGCTACACCTTC.

This clone was picked up a small number of times. The V call is TRBV4-3, the J call TRBJ2-7; 11 positions match TRBD1. With V trimmed by 3 bases and J by 3 bases, 1 base remained unmatched. The CDR3 consists of 14 residues. Germline V CDR1 and CDR2: LGHNA, YSLEER. The CDR3 is CASSQDRGRYEQYF. The CDR3 bases are TGCGCCAGCAGCCAGGACAGGGGGCGCTACGAGCAGTACTTC.

A word on this clone: An end of the junction does not agree with germline; a read error may underlie this. The chain combines TRBV2 with TRBJ1-4, with D perhaps matching TRBD1 (6 bases). The CDR3 runs 14 residues. The germline V gene has CDR1 SNHLY and CDR2 FYNNEI. CDR3 in amino acids: CTSTAPGVDEKLFF. DNA for the CDR3: TGTACCAGCACCGCCCCAGGGGTTGATGAAAAACTGTTTTTT. The full variable domain, with the rest looked up from reference TRBV2 and TRBJ1-4, is EPEVTQTPSHQVTQMGQEVILRCVPISNHLYFYWYRQILGQKVEFLVSFYNNEISEKSEIFDDQFSVERPDGSNFTLKIRSTKLEDSAMYFCTSTAPGVDEKLFFGSGTQLSVL.

This clone was recorded once. The rearrangement uses TRBV6-1 and TRBJ2-5; weak D call: TRBD1 (6 bases). CDR1 and CDR2 from the germline V gene are MNHNS and SASEGT. CDR3 length: 14 amino acids. Trimming left V 5 bases short and J 4 bases short, with 14 bases between. The CDR3 region is CASSTQGWGETQYF. In DNA, the CDR3 is TGTGCCAGCAGTACCCAGGGGTGGGGAGAGACCCAGTACTTC.

V and J are TRBV4-2 and TRBJ1-2, with TRBD1 matching 7 bases. The trim removed 1 base at V and 8 bases at J, leaving 7 bases unmatched. Looked up from germline, CDR1 is LGHNA and CDR2 is YNFKEQ. The CDR3 extends over 14 amino acids. The CDR3 protein is CASSQATGNGGYTF. The CDR3 DNA follows: TGTGCCAGCAGCCAAGCGACAGGGAATGGAGGCTACACCTTC.

There are a few counts of this clone. The chain couples TRBV18 to TRBJ2-3; 7 nucleotides align to TRBD2. V trimming: 2 bases; J trimming: 5 bases; junction bases outside the gene matches: 10. This CDR3 comprises 16 residues. Germline loops: CDR1 KGHSH, CDR2 LQKENI. The CDR3 loop is CASSPMAAGAGDTQYF. The CDR3, as DNA: TGTGCCAGCTCACCAATGGCTGCGGGAGCGGGAGATACGCAGTATTTT.

The CDR3 sequence: CASSVGLRSYEQYF. The DNA of the CDR3 is TGTGCCAGCAGTGTGGGACTTCGCTCCTACGAGCAGTACTTC. The chain uses TRBV27 and TRBJ2-5, with D possibly matching TRBD2 (6 bases). The J call may be in error: the DNA end matches TRBJ2-7 better. The V gene's germline CDR1 is MNHEY and CDR2 SMNVEV (reference sequence). This CDR3 has 14 residues.

This clone was found once. The chain joins TRBV19 to TRBJ2-7; D not resolved. This CDR3 is built from 14 residues. Germline CDR1 and CDR2: LNHDA and SQIVND (reference sequence). Trimming shortened V by 5 bases and J by 0 bases, and 11 bases separated the two germline ends. CDR3 nucleotides: TGTGCCAGTAGTGGTCTGGAGAGCTCCTACGAGCAGTACTTC. Its protein product is CASSGLESSYEQYF.